What follows is one T cell receptor beta chain and its context. The assay was immunoSEQ multiplex PCR, and TCRdb's table has in-frame clones only and misses some. The sample has over 9,000 clones; the top ten hold about 2.1%. The record originates from a study of synovial regulatory T cells in juvenile arthritis. The CDR3 runs to 15 residues. No DNA accompanies this entry. Germline V gene lookup returns CDR1 SEHNR and CDR2 FQNEAQ (reference sequence). This clonotype was sampled from a donor aged 2-35 years with juvenile idiopathic arthritis. V usage is TRBV7-9 and J usage is TRBJ2-5; no DNA is available, so the TRBD1 call from TCRdb remains unchecked. The material sequenced was Treg cells from blood. Noted subset: remaining (HLA-DR-negative) circulating blood Treg cells. CDR3 sequence: CASSLGDRHQETQYF.